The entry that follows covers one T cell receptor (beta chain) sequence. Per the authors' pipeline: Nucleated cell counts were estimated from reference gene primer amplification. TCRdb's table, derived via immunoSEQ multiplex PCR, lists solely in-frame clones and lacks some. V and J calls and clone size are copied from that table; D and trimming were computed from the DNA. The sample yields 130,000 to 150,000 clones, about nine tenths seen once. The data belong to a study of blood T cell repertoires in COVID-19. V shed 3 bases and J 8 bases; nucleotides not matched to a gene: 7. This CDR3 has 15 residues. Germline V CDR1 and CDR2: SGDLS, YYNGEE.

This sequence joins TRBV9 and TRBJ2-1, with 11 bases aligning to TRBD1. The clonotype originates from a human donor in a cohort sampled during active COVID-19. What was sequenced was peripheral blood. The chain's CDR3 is CASSAGQGDGDEQFF. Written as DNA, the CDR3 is TGTGCCAGCAGCGCGGGACAGGGGGACGGGGATGAGCAGTTCTTC. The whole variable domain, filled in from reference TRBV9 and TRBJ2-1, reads DSGVTQTPKHLITATGQRVTLRCSPRSGDLSVYWYQQSLDQGLQFLIQYYNGEERAKGNILERFSAQQFPDLHSELNLSSLELGDSALYFCASSAGQGDGDEQFFGPGTRLTVL.